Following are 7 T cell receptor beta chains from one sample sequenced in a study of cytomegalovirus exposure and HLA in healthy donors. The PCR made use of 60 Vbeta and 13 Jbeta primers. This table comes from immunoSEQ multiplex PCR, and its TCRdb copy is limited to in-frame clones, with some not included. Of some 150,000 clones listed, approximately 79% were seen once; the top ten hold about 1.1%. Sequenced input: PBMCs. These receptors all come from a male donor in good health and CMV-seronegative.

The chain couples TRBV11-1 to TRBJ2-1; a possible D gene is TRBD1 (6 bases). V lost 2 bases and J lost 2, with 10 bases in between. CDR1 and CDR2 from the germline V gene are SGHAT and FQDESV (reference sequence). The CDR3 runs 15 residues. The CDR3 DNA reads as TGTGCCAGCAGCTTACAGGGGAACACCTACAATGAGCAGTTCTTC. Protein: CASSLQGNTYNEQFF.

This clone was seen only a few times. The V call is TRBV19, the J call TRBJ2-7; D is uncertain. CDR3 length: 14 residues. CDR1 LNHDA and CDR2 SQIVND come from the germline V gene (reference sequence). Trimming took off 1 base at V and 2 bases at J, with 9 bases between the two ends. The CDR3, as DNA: TGTGCCAGTAGTATAGGGCCCAGTCCCTACGAGCAGTACTTC. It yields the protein CASSIGPSPYEQYF.

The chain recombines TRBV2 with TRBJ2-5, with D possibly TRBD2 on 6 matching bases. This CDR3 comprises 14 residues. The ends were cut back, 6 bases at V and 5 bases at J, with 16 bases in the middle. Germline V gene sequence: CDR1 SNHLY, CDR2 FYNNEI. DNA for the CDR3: TGTGCCAGCAGGGCGGGACGGCCTGCGGAGACCCAGTACTTC. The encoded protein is CASRAGRPAETQYF.

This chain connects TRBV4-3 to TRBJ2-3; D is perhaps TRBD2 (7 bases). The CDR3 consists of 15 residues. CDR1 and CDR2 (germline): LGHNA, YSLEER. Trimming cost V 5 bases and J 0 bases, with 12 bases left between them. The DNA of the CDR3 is TGCGCCAGCAGCAGGGGAGGGGGGAGCACAGATACGCAGTATTTT. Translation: CASSRGGGSTDTQYF.

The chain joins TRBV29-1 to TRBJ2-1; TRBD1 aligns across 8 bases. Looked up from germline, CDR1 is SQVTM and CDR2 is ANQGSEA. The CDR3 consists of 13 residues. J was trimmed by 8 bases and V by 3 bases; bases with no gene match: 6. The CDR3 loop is CSVETGASDEQFF. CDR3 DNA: TGCAGCGTTGAGACAGGGGCATCGGATGAGCAGTTCTTC.

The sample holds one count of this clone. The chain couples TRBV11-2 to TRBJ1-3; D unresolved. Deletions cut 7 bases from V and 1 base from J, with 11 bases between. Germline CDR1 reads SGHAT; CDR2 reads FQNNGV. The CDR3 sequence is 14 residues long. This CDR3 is CASTLAGSGNTIYF. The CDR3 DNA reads TGTGCCAGCACCCTAGCGGGATCTGGAAACACCATATATTTT.

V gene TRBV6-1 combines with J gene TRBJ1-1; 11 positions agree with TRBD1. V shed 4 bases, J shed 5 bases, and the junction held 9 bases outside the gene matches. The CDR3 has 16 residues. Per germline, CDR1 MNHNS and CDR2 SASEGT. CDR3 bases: TGTGCCAGCAGTGGTAGGGCAGGACAGGGGGCGACTGAAGCTTTCTTT. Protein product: CASSGRAGQGATEAFF.